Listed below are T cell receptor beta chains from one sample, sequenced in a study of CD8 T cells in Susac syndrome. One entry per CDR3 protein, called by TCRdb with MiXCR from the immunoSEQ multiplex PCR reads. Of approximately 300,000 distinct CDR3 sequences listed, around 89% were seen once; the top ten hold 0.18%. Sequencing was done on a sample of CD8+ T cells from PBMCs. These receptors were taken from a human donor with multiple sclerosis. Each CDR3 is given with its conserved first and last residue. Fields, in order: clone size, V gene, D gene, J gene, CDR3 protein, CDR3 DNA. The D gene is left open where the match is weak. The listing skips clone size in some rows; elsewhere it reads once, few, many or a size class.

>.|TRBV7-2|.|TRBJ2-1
CARDLRDLSSYNEQFF
TGTGCCAGGGACCTGCGGGACCTTTCTTCCTACAATGAGCAGTTCTTC
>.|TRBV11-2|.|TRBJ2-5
CASSFMTYRAQETQYF
TGTGCCAGCAGCTTTATGACTTACCGCGCTCAAGAGACCCAGTACTTC
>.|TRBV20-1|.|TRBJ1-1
CSAVSGSPEAFF
TGCAGTGCTGTTTCAGGGTCCCCTGAAGCTTTCTTT
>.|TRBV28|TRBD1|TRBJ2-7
CASSDWTGGYEQYF
TGTGCCAGCAGTGACTGGACAGGGGGCTACGAGCAGTACTTC
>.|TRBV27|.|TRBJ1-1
CASSWTVGDTEAFF
TGTGCCAGCAGTTGGACAGTGGGGGACACTGAAGCTTTCTTT
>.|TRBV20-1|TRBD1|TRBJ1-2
CSARWDRGYTF
TGCAGTGCTAGATGGGACAGGGGCTACACCTTC
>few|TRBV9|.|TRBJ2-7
CASSVDGAAYEQYF
TGTGCCAGCAGCGTAGACGGAGCCGCCTACGAGCAGTACTTC
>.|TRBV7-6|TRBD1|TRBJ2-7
CASSLARQGTYEQYF
TGTGCCAGCAGCTTAGCGCGACAGGGGACCTACGAGCAGTACTTC
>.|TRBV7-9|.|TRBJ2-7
CASSFRDTKSRDEQYF
TGTGCCAGCAGCTTCCGGGACACCAAATCCAGGGACGAGCAGTACTTC
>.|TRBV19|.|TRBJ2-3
CASSITQGTDTQYF
TGTGCCAGTAGTATCACGCAGGGAACAGATACGCAGTATTTT
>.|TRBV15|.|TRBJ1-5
CATSRERVTNQPQHF
TGTGCCACCAGCCGAGAGAGGGTCACCAATCAGCCCCAGCATTTT
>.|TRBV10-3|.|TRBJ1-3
CAISEPLEGSGNTIYF
TGTGCCATCAGTGAGCCCTTGGAGGGGTCTGGAAACACCATATATTTT
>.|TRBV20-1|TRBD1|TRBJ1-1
CSARQGLWNTEAFF
TGCAGTGCACGACAGGGGTTGTGGAACACTGAAGCTTTCTTT
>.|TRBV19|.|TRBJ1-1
CASSIGGHTEAFF
TGTGCCAGTAGTATTGGAGGTCATACTGAAGCTTTCTTT
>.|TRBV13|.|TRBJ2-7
CASSYGLQGSYEQYF
TGTGCCAGCAGCTACGGCCTCCAAGGATCCTACGAGCAGTACTTC